This T cell receptor beta chain is from a study of blood T cell repertoires in COVID-19. Per germline, CDR1 SGHRS and CDR2 YFSETQ. The V gene lost 2 bases and the J gene lost 3 bases, with 9 bases spanning the gap. The CDR3 runs to 14 residues. TCRdb's table, derived via immunoSEQ multiplex PCR, lists solely in-frame clones and lacks some. The data hold about 320,000 clones, with about 90% observed a single time. The sample was peripheral blood. V usage is TRBV5-1 and J usage is TRBJ1-5; the D gene is possibly TRBD1 (5 bases). The sequence was obtained from a man aged 18 to 30 who had recovered from COVID-19. CDR3 DNA sequence: TGCGCCAGCAGCTTCGACAGCGACAATCAGCCCCAGCATTTT. This sequence encodes CASSFDSDNQPQHF.